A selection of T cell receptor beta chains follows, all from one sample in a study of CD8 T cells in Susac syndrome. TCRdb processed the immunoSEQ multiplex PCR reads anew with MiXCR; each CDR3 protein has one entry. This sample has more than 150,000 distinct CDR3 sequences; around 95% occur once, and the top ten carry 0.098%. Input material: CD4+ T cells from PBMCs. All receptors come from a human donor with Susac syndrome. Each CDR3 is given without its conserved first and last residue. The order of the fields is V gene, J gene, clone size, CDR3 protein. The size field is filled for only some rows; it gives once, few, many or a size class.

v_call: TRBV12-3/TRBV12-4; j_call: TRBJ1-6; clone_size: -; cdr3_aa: ASTLTAGTPLH
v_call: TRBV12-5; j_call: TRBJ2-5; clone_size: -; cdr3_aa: ASGLVIDLAGVRETQY
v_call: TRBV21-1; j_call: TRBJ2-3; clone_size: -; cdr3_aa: ASSKGPPRDSSTDTQY
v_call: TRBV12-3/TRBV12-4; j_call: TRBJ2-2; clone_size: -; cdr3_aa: ASSRRLMAGELF
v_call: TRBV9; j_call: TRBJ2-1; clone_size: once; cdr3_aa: ASSVEGSGGVYNEQF
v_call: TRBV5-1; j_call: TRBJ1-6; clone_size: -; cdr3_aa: ASSLAGGQGSSPLH
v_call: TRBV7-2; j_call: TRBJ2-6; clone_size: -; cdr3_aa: ASSRRVSSGANVLT
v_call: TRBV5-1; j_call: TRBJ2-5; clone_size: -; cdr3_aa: ASSLLAGGQETQY
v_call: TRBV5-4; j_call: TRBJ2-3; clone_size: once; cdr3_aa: ASSFTVTDTQY
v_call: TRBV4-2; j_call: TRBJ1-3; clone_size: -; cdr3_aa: ASSQAGLGSGNTIY
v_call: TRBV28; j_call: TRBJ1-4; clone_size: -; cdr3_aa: ASKGDEKLF
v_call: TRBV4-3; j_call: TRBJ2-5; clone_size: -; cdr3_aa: ASSQERQGRYQETQY
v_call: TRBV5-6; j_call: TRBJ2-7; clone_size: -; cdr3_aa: ASSLWRNPDEQY
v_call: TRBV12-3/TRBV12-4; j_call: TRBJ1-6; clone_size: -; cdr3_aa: ASSNDRVSPLH
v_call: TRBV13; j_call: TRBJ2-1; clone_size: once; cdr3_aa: ASSLRPGAPDEQF
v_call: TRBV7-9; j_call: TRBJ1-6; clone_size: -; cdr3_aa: ASRGSSYNSPLH
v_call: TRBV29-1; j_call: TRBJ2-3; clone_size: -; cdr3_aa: SVSYRLAGLTDTQY
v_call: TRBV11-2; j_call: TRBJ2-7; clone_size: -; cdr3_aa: ASSVVGGQSYEQY
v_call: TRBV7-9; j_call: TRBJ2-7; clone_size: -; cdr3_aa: ASSLAGRGSEQY
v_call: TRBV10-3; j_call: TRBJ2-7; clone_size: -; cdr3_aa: AISGQNEQY
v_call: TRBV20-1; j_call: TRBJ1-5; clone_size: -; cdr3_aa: SAPGTGNQPQH
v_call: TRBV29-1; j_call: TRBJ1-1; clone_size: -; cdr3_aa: SVDTWGTEAF
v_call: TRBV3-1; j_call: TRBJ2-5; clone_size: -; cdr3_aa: ASSLRTPQETQY
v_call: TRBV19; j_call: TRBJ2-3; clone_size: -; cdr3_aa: ASSQDRAAGDTQY
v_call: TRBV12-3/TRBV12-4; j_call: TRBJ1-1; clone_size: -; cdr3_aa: ASSNQDRGLYTEAF
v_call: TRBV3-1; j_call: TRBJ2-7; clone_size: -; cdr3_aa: ASSRNYEQY
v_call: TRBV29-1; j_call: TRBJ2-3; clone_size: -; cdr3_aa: SVEAGLGGSDTQY
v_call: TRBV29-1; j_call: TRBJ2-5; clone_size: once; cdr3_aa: SVDGTGMETQY
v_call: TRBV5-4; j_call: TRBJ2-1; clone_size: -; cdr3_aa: ASSSDRGNEQF
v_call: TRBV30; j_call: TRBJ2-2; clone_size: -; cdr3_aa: AWKRGPNTGELF
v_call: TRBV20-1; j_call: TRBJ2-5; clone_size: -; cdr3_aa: SARVGQETQY
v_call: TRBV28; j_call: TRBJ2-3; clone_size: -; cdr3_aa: ASSQHVYRKSTDTQY
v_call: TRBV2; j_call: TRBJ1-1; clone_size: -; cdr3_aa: ASNGGGPEAF
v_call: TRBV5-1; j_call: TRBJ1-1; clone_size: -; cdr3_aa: ASSFRQQGATEAF
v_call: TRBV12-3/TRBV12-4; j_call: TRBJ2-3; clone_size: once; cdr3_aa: ASSQGLAATIDTQY
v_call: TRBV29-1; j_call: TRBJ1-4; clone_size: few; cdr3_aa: SVAPRHNEKLF
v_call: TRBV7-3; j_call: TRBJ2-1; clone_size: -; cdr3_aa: ASSPIAGGHNEQF
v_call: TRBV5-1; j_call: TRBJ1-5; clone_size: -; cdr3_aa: ASSLEGVQNQPQH
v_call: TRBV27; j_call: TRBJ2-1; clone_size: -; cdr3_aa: ASSLFSSGGAYEQF
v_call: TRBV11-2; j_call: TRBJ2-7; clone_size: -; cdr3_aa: ASSLARIREQY
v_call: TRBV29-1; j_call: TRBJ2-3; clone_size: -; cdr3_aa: SVEGWVGVTSSTDTQY
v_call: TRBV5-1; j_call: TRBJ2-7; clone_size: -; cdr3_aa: ASSQDSSSSYEQY
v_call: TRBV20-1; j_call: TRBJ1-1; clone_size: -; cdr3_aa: KGQGTEAF
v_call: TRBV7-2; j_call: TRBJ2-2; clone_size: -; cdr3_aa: ASSLAGGVNTGELF
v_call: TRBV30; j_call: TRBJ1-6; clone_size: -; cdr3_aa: ACQQGAVNSPLH
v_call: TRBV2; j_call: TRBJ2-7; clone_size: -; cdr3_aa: ASKQGAAEQY
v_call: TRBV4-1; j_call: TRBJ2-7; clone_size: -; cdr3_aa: ASSQGGVYHEQY
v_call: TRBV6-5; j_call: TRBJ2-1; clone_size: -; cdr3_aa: ASRSGNLEQF